This is a list of T cell receptor beta chains from one sample in a study of blood T cell repertoires in COVID-19. The table came from immunoSEQ multiplex PCR; TCRdb's copy has only in-frame clones and leaves some out. The table lists roughly 57,000 clones, around 79% of them singletons. Sequenced input: peripheral blood. These TCRs come from a woman in her 70s with acute or convalescent COVID-19. The CDR3 runs from the conserved cysteine through the conserved F or W. D genes are given only for firm matches. Clone sizes are given selectively: once, few, many, or a class where the clone is expanded.

V gene	D gene	J gene	clone size	CDR3 DNA	CDR3 protein
TRBV30	TRBD1	TRBJ2-6	-	TGTGCCTGGAGAGACAGGGGTCTGGGAGGGGCCAACGTCCTGACTTTC	CAWRDRGLGGANVLTF
TRBV5-1	-	TRBJ2-2	-	TGCGCCAGCAGCTTGGTTGGCGGCACCGGGGAGCTGTTTTTT	CASSLVGGTGELFF
TRBV25-1	TRBD1	TRBJ1-1	once	TGTGCCAGTATTGACAGGGTGAACACTGAAGCTTTCTTT	CASIDRVNTEAFF
TRBV6-4	-	TRBJ1-1	-	TGTGCCAGCAGGGGGGCTACAGGGAGAGCTTTCTTT	CASRGATGRAFF
TRBV7-9	-	TRBJ2-5	-	TGTGCCAGCAGCTTTAGCCTAAGACGGTTTGGAGAGACCCAGTACTTC	CASSFSLRRFGETQYF
TRBV7-9	-	TRBJ2-2	-	TGTGCCAGCAGCTTTGGAGCGAACACCGGGGAGCTGTTTTTT	CASSFGANTGELFF
TRBV18	-	TRBJ2-1	-	TGTGCCAGCTCACCATGGTATGTCGGCAATGAGCAGTTCTTC	CASSPWYVGNEQFF
TRBV9	-	TRBJ2-1	-	TGTGCCAGCAGCGTAGGCGATTCAAGTGAGCAGTTCTTC	CASSVGDSSEQFF
TRBV25-1	-	TRBJ2-6	-	TGTGCCAGCAGTGGGGTCAGGGGTACTGGGGCCAACGTCCTGACTTTC	CASSGVRGTGANVLTF
TRBV27	TRBD1	TRBJ2-3	-	TGTGCCAGCAGGAGGCGACAGGGGGGGGATTCTAGCACAGATACGCAGTATTTT	CASRRRQGGDSSTDTQYF
TRBV7-9	TRBD1	TRBJ1-1	-	TGTGCCAGCAGCTTAAGGGGACAGGTGATAGAAGCTTTCTTT	CASSLRGQVIEAFF
TRBV19	TRBD1	TRBJ2-6	-	TGTGCCAGTAGTCCCGCTGGGACAGGGTTTGGGGCCAACGTCCTGACTTTC	CASSPAGTGFGANVLTF
TRBV6-5	-	TRBJ2-2	once	TGTGCCACTCGCAGGGGATACGCCAGGGCCGGGGAGCTGTTTTTT	CATRRGYARAGELFF
TRBV7-6	-	TRBJ2-5	-	TGTGCTTCACGAGGGTCGGGGACCCAGTACTTC	CASRGSGTQYF
TRBV5-4	-	TRBJ1-3	-	TGTGCCAGCAGCTTGGCCTCGGGAGGAAACACCATATATTTT	CASSLASGGNTIYF
TRBV29-1	TRBD1	TRBJ1-5	-	TGCAGCGTTGCGGGACAGGTTGATCAGCCCCAGCATTTT	CSVAGQVDQPQHF
TRBV4-1	-	TRBJ2-7	-	TGCGCCAGCAGCCAAGATCACAACTACGAGCAGTACTTC	CASSQDHNYEQYF
TRBV2	-	TRBJ1-6	-	TGTGCCAGCAGTGAGGTCCCGGGTATAGGTAATTCACCCCTCCACTTT	CASSEVPGIGNSPLHF
TRBV9	TRBD1	TRBJ2-2	-	TGTGCCAGCAGCTCCCGGTGGGACAGCGGGGAGCTGTTTTTT	CASSSRWDSGELFF
TRBV29-1	-	TRBJ1-2	-	TGCAGCGTTGAAGAAGGCGCAGGGGCCTCTAACTATGGCTACACCTTC	CSVEEGAGASNYGYTF
TRBV29-1	-	TRBJ1-2	-	TGCAGCGCCGTGGTCGGGGGCTATGGCTACACCTTC	CSAVVGGYGYTF
TRBV4-1	-	TRBJ1-6	-	TGCGCCAGCAGCCAGACCCCCGACAGGCGAAATTCACCCCTCCACTTT	CASSQTPDRRNSPLHF
TRBV27	TRBD1	TRBJ2-7	-	TGTGCCAGCAGTTTAACCGACAGGGGCCGGCAGTACTTC	CASSLTDRGRQYF
TRBV15	TRBD1	TRBJ1-2	-	TGTGCCACCAGCAGAGAAAAGGGGACAGGGGATCGGACCTTC	CATSREKGTGDRTF
TRBV7-2	TRBD1	TRBJ1-2	-	TGTGCCAGCAGCTGGTATACAGGGGCGCCCGTTGGCTACACCTTC	CASSWYTGAPVGYTF
TRBV7-2	-	TRBJ2-2	once	TGTGCCAGCAGCCCGGGACAAACCGGGGAGCCGTTTTTT	CASSPGQTGEPFF
TRBV18	-	TRBJ1-6	many	TGTGCCAGCTCACCTGTTCAGGGGAATAATTCACCCCTCCACTTT	CASSPVQGNNSPLHF
TRBV5-8	-	TRBJ1-1	few	TGTGCCGAGTTAGGGGAGAACACTGAAGCTTTCTTT	CAELGENTEAFF
TRBV7-7	TRBD1	TRBJ1-1	once	TGTGCCAGCAGCAGGGACAGAAACACTGAAGCTTTCTTT	CASSRDRNTEAFF
TRBV5-7	-	TRBJ1-2	few	TGTGCCAGCAGCTCCCGAAACCAGTGCAACTATGGCTACACCTTC	CASSSRNQCNYGYTF
TRBV6-6	-	TRBJ1-5	-	TGTGCCAGCGCCGGCTGGAGGGGCAATCAGCCCCAGCATTTT	CASAGWRGNQPQHF
TRBV2	-	TRBJ2-1	-	TGTGCCAGCAGTGAACGCCGGACAGACAATGAGCAGTTCTTC	CASSERRTDNEQFF
TRBV10-3	-	TRBJ1-1	-	TGTGCCATCAGGAGGGCAGTGGGGGGGCAGGGGAACACTGAAGCTTTCTTT	CAIRRAVGGQGNTEAFF
TRBV19	-	TRBJ1-2	-	TGTGCCAGTAGTACCCTCGGGGGGTTGAACTATGGCTACACCTTC	CASSTLGGLNYGYTF
TRBV28	TRBD1	TRBJ1-5	-	TGTGCCAGCAGTTTGGGGGTCAGGGGGAATCAGCCCCAGCATTTT	CASSLGVRGNQPQHF
TRBV6-6	-	TRBJ2-3	-	TGTGCCAGCAGTCCCCTCGGACTGACAGATACGCAGTATTTT	CASSPLGLTDTQYF
TRBV27	-	TRBJ1-3	-	TGTGCCAGCAGTTTCCGAGGAGGGGCCCATCCGGGAAACACCATATATTTT	CASSFRGGAHPGNTIYF
TRBV10-3	-	TRBJ1-1	-	TGTGCCATCAGGGACCAGAATAAACAGTCGGGGGGAGGAACTTTCTTT	CAIRDQNKQSGGGTFF
TRBV19	-	TRBJ1-1	-	TGTGCCAGTAGCTCACAAGGGACACTATCAGCTGAAGCTTTCTTT	CASSSQGTLSAEAFF
TRBV5-1	TRBD1	TRBJ2-7	-	TGCGCCAGCAGCCCCCTAGGGCCAGGGGGAAACGAGCAGTACTTC	CASSPLGPGGNEQYF
TRBV6-2/TRBV6-3	-	TRBJ1-5	-	TGTGCCAGCAGTTACGTGGCTTATCAGCCCCAGCATTTT	CASSYVAYQPQHF
TRBV2	-	TRBJ2-2	-	TGTGCCAGCAGTGAACAGGGTGGCACCGGGGAGCTGTTTTTT	CASSEQGGTGELFF
TRBV30	-	TRBJ1-1	-	TGTGCCTGGAGGCCTCAGGGCACTGAAGCTTTCTTT	CAWRPQGTEAFF
TRBV2	-	TRBJ2-3	-	TGTGCCAGCCGGGTGGGGCGGCTATCTAGCACAGATACGCAGTATTTT	CASRVGRLSSTDTQYF
TRBV5-1	-	TRBJ1-5	-	TGCGCCAGCAGCTTGGAGTCGGGAAATCAGCCCCAGCATTTT	CASSLESGNQPQHF